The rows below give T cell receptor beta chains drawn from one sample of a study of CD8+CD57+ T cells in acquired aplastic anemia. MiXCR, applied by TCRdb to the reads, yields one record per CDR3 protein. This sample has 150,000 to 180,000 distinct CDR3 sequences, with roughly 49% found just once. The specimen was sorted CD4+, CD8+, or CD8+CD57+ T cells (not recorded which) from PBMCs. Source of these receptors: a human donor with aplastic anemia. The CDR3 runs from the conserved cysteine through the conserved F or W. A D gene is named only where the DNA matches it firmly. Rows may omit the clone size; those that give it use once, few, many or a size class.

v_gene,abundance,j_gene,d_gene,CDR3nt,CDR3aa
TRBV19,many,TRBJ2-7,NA,TGTGCCAGTAGCCTCGGGTCCACAGGGCTCTACGAGCAGTACTTC,CASSLGSTGLYEQYF
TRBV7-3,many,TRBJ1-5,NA,TGTGCCAGCAGCTTAATTTACCCGCCCAACAATCAGCCCCAGCATTTT,CASSLIYPPNNQPQHF
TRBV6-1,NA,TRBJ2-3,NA,TGTGCCAGCGCGGGACTGAGCACAGATACGCAGTATTTT,CASAGLSTDTQYF
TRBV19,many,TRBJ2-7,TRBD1,TGTGCCAGTACCTCGACTCTTGGGGAACAGGGGATTTTCGAGCAGTACTTC,CASTSTLGEQGIFEQYF
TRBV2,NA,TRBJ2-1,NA,TGTGCCAGCAGCGTACTTTCCTACAATGAGCAGTTCTTC,CASSVLSYNEQFF
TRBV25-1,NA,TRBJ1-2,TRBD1,TGTGCCAGCAGTACGCGGACAGGGGCCCAGTGGTATGGCTACACCTTC,CASSTRTGAQWYGYTF
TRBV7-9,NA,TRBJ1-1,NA,TGTGCCAGCAGCCCTCACCGGGCCGGGGCCTCTGAAGCTTTCTTT,CASSPHRAGASEAFF
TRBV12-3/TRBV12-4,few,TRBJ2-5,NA,TGTGCCAGCAGCCAACTACACGGGCCCTCCCAAGAGACCCAGTACTTC,CASSQLHGPSQETQYF
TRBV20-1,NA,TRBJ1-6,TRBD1,TGCAGTGCTAGAACCGGGACAGGCTCTTCACCCCTCCACTTT,CSARTGTGSSPLHF
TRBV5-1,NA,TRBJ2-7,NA,TGCGCCAGCAGCTTGGGGGCAGTCGGCTACGAGCAGTACTTC,CASSLGAVGYEQYF
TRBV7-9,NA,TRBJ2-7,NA,TGTGCCAGCAGCTTGGCGGGACGCGAGCAGTACTTC,CASSLAGREQYF
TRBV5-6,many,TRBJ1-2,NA,TGTGCCAGCAGCTCCGCCGGGGCAGTCTATGGCTACACCTTC,CASSSAGAVYGYTF
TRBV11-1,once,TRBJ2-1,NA,TGTGCCAGCAGCTTAGGGAGGAATAGCGGCTCCTACAATGAGCAGTTCTTC,CASSLGRNSGSYNEQFF
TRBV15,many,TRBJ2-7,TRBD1,TGTGCCACCAGTCCCGGACAGGGCCCTTACGAGCAGTACTTC,CATSPGQGPYEQYF
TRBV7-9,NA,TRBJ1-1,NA,TGTGCCAGCTCACCAGACGGAAGGTACACTGAAGCTTTCTTT,CASSPDGRYTEAFF
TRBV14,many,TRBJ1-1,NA,TGTGCCAGCAGCCAAGACAGGTCCATGAACACTGAAGCTTTCTTT,CASSQDRSMNTEAFF
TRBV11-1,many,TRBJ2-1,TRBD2,TGTGCCAGCAGCTATTCGGGGGGGCAGCATGAGCAGTTCTTC,CASSYSGGQHEQFF
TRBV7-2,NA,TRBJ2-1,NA,TGTGCCAGCAGTCTAGCAGGGGGGCTCTACAATGAGCAGTTCTTC,CASSLAGGLYNEQFF
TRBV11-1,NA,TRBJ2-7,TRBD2,TGTGCCAGCAGCTCGGCCGGACTAGCGGGCCTCTACGAGCAGTACTTC,CASSSAGLAGLYEQYF
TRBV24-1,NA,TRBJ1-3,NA,TGTGCCACCAGTGATCCCCCTGGACAGTCCTCTGGAAACACCATATATTTT,CATSDPPGQSSGNTIYF
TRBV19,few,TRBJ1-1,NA,TGTGCCAGTAGGGGACTCAATTTGATGAACACTGAAGCTTTCTTT,CASRGLNLMNTEAFF
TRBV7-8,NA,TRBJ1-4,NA,TGTGCCAGCAGCTTAGCGGGCGGGGAAGTCTCGTTTTTT,CASSLAGGEVSFF
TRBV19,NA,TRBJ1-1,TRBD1,TGTGCCAGTAGTATCCGTACAGGGGGCAGCACTGAAGCTTTCTTT,CASSIRTGGSTEAFF